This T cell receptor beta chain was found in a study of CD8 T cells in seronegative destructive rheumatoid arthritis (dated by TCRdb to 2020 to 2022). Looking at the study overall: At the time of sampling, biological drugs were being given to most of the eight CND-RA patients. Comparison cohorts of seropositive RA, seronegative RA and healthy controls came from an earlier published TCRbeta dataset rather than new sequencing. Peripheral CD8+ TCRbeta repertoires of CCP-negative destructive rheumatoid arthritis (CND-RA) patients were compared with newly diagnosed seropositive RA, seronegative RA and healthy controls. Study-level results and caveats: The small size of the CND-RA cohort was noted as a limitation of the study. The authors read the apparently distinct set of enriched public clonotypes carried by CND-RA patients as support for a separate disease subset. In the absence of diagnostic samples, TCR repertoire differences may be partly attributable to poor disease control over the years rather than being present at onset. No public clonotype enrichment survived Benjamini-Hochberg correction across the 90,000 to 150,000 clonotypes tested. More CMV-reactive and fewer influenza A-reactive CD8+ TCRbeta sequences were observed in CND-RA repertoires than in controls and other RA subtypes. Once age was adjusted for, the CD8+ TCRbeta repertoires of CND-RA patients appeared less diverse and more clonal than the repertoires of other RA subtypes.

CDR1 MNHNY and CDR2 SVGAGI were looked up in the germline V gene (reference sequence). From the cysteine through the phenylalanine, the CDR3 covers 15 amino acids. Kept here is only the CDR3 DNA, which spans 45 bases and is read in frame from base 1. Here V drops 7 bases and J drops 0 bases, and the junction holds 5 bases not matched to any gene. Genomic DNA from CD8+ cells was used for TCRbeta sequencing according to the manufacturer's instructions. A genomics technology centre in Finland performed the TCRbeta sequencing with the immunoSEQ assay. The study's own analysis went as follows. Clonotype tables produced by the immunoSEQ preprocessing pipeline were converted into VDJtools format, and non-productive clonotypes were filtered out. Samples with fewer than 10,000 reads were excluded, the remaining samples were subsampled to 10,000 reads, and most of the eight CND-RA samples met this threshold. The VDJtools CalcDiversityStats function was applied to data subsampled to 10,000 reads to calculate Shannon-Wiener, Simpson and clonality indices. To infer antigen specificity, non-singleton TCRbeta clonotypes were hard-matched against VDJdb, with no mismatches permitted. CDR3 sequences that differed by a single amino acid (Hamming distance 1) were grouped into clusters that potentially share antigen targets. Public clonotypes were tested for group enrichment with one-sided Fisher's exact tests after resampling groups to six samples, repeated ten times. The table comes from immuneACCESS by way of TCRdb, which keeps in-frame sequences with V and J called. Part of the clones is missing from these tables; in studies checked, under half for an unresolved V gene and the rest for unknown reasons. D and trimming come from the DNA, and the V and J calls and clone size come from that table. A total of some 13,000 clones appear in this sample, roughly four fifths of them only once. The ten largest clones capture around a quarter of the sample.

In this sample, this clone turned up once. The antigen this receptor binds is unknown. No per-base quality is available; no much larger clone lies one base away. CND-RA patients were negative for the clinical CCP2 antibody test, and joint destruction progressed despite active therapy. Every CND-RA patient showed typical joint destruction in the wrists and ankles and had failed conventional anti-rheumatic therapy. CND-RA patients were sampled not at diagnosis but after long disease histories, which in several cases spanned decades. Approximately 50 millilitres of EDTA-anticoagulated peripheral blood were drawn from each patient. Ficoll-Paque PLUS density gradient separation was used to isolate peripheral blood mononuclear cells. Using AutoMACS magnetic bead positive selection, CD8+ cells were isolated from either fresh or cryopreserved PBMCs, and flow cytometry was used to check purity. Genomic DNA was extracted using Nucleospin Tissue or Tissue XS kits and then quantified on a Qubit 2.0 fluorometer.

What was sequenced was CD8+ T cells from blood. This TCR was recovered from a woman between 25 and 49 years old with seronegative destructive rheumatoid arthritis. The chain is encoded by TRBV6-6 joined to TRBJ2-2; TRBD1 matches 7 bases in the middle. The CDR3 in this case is CASKLDRANTGELFF. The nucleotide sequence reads TGTGCCAGCAAACTCGACAGGGCGAACACCGGGGAGCTGTTTTTT.